The clone carrying this T cell receptor beta chain was observed many times. Its antigen remains unidentified. The V end lost 3 bases, the J end lost 4 bases, and 16 bases lay between the germline ends. This CDR3 region has 15 residues. Germline lookup yields CDR1 ENHRY and CDR2 SYGVKD. The data belong to a study of neurological immune-mediated disorders. 5'RACE with 10-nucleotide random UMIs generated the cDNA. TCRdb recomputed calls from the 5' RACE reads with MiXCR, one row per CDR3 protein. This sample has fewer than 30,000 distinct CDR3 sequences, with about 13% found just once. General study points: Expanded clones shared no CDR3 amino acid sequences across subjects, suggesting private repertoires in all groups.

The source material was PBMCs. This sequence was found in a woman aged 55-75 years with HTLV-1-associated myelopathy (HAM/TSP). The J gene is TRBJ2-7, the V gene TRBV10-3; no clear D gene. The CDR3 here is CAISELLEGLYEQYF. Here the CDR3 DNA reads TGTGCCATCAGTGAACTCCTCGAAGGGTTATACGAGCAGTACTTC.